This paragraph reports one TCR beta chain. TCRdb keeps only in-frame clones here, not all; method: immunoSEQ multiplex PCR. The data hold about 210,000 clones, with about 86% observed a single time. This sample was taken from a study of blood T cell repertoires in COVID-19. The sequence was collected from a woman between 50 and 59 years old with acute COVID-19. The sample was PBMCs or T cells enriched from blood (not recorded which).

For the CDR3, the DNA is TGTGCCAGCTCAGAACAACAGGGGAACGAGCAGTACTTC. This translates into CASSEQQGNEQYF. This sequence joins TRBV18 and TRBJ2-7, with 7 bases aligning to TRBD1. Germline V gene sequence: CDR1 KGHSH, CDR2 LQKENI. CDR3 size: 13 residues. Trimming cost V 5 bases and J 5 bases; bases outside gene matches: 6.